These 21 T cell receptor beta chains share one sample of origin, sequenced in a study of CXCR3-negative and CXCR3-positive naive CD8 T cells (dated by TCRdb to between 2018 and 2020). The reads were generated on a NextSeq 550. The Human TCR Profiling Kit (MiLaboratory) was used to prepare UMI-labeled 5' RACE TRB cDNA libraries. TCRdb reprocessed the reads into one record per CDR3 protein sequence, lacking DNA. The sample's table covers under 50,000 distinct CDR3 sequences. The top ten hold 2.5% of the sample. The sample was naive CXCR3- CD8+ T cells from blood. What this sample's cell subset or site label stands for: CD45RO-CCR7+CD27+CD95- naive CD8+ T cells lacking CXCR3 (TNR3-). The origin of the receptors is a human donor in good health. Some clones in this sample may be carry-over from other donors' samples.

The rearrangement links TRBV5-1 to TRBJ2-7; TCRdb lists TRBD1, though no DNA is available to test this call. Germline V lookup: CDR1 SGHRS, CDR2 YFSETQ. There are 15 residues in the CDR3. The CDR3 sequence: CASRSELGGTYEQYF.

This chain links TRBV7-2 with TRBJ2-7; the TCRdb D gene call, TRBD1, has no DNA to confirm it. Germline V lookup: CDR1 SGHTA, CDR2 FQGNSA. This CDR3 has 17 residues. The CDR3 protein is CASSLAGWGTASYEQYF.

This rearrangement joins TRBV29-1 to TRBJ1-1. This CDR3 comprises 11 residues. The germline V gene has CDR1 SQVTM and CDR2 ANQGSEA. CDR3 in amino acids: CSAQTLTEAFF.

The chain is built from TRBV27 and TRBJ1-6. The CDR3 has 15 residues. Germline values: CDR1 MNHEY, CDR2 SMNVEV (reference sequence). This chain's CDR3 is CASSLDGSRGSPLHF.

The gene calls are TRBV29-1 and TRBJ2-5; TCRdb's assignment of TRBD1 cannot be checked, as there is no DNA. The CDR3 extends over 15 amino acids. Germline loops: CDR1 SQVTM, CDR2 ANQGSEA. The CDR3 here is CSVDLDRGFQETQYF.

The chain couples TRBV25-1 to TRBJ1-3; without DNA, the TCRdb call of TRBD1 cannot be checked. The CDR3 spans 16 residues. CDR1 is MGHDK, CDR2 SYGVNS, per germline. CDR3 sequence reads: CASSEYFQGDGNTIYF.

The chain joins TRBV4-1 to TRBJ2-1; TCRdb's D gene call, TRBD1, goes unchecked for lack of DNA. Germline assignment: CDR1 MGHRA and CDR2 YSYEKL. CDR3 length equals 16 residues. The CDR3 sequence is CASSQDGGEKYYEQFF.

The CDR3 loop is CASSNGHYTGELFF. V and J are TRBV12-3 or TRBV12-4 and TRBJ2-2; checking the TCRdb D call of TRBD1 is not possible without DNA. This CDR3 spans 14 amino acids.

V and J are TRBV29-1 and TRBJ2-7; TCRdb returns TRBD1, unconfirmable since there is no DNA. The CDR3 covers 16 residues. Germline-derived CDR1 and CDR2 are SQVTM and ANQGSEA. CDR3 sequence: CSVEGVGGDSSYEQYF.

The gene calls are TRBV6-2 or TRBV6-3 and TRBJ2-7; TCRdb's D call, TRBD1, is unchecked because there is no DNA. Germline loops: CDR1 MNHEY, CDR2 SVGEGT. There are 14 residues in the CDR3. CDR3 sequence: CASSYRGGNSEQYF.

This clonotype is classed as medium-sized by frequency. The V and J genes are TRBV4-2 and TRBJ2-7. Per germline, CDR1 LGHNA and CDR2 YNFKEQ. The CDR3 runs to 14 residues. CDR3 protein: CASSQEAFGNEQYF.

The chain joins TRBV29-1 to TRBJ2-7; TCRdb returns TRBD1, unconfirmable since there is no DNA. This CDR3 contains 13 residues. CDR1 and CDR2 (germline): SQVTM, ANQGSEA. The CDR3 protein is CSVPSGQGYEQYF.

The CDR3 sequence: CTGSGSRTDTQYF. The chain combines TRBV29-1 with TRBJ2-3; no DNA is available, so the TRBD2 call from TCRdb remains unchecked. CDR3 length: 13 residues. In germline, CDR1 is SQVTM, CDR2 ANQGSEA.

This chain's CDR3 is CASSWGVTSSYEQYF. The chain joins TRBV27 to TRBJ2-7; there is no DNA to check the TCRdb D call of TRBD2. The CDR3 runs 15 residues. CDR1 and CDR2 from the germline V gene are MNHEY and SMNVEV (reference sequence).

The chain is built from TRBV14 and TRBJ2-7; TCRdb's D call of TRBD1 is untestable without DNA. The germline V gene has CDR1 SGHDN and CDR2 FVKESK. The CDR3 has 16 amino acids. The CDR3 loop is CASSQIGGGPTYEQYF.

CDR3 amino acids: CSAHHGAPSGGPQETQYF. The chain uses TRBV20-1 and TRBJ2-5; the D call of TRBD2 rests on TCRdb alone, since no DNA is present to check it. Germline values: CDR1 DFQATT, CDR2 SNEGSKA (reference sequence). The CDR3 sequence is 18 residues long.

This chain joins TRBV4-2 and TRBJ1-1; TCRdb calls TRBD1, which cannot be checked without DNA. The germline CDR1 and CDR2 sequences are LGHNA and YNFKEQ. This CDR3 is 11 amino acids long. The CDR3 loop is CASSPGVEAFF.

V is TRBV7-9 and J is TRBJ2-5. Germline values: CDR1 SEHNR, CDR2 FQNEAQ (reference sequence). This CDR3 is 14 amino acids long. The CDR3 sequence: CASSLDPEPETQYF. Based on the CDR3 plus reference TRBV7-9 and TRBJ2-5, the full variable domain is DTGVSQNPRHKITKRGQNVTFRCDPISEHNRLYWYRQTLGQGPEFLTYFQNEAQLEKSRLLSDRFSAERPKGSFSTLEIQRTEQGDSAMYLCASSLDPEPETQYFGPGTRLLVL.

The J gene is TRBJ1-1, the V gene TRBV20-1; the D gene TCRdb calls, TRBD1, cannot be checked with no DNA. Germline V gives CDR1 DFQATT, CDR2 SNEGSKA (reference sequence). The CDR3 runs to 14 residues. CDR3 residues: CSARVQGVHTEAFF.

This sequence joins TRBV28 and TRBJ2-7; checking the TCRdb D call of TRBD1 is not possible without DNA. The CDR3 is 17 amino acids. The V gene's germline CDR1 is MDHEN and CDR2 SYDVKM. The chain's CDR3 is CASSFGLGGQLLYEQYF.

The V gene is TRBV20-1, the J gene TRBJ1-6; TCRdb gives TRBD1 as the D gene, but with no DNA this cannot be confirmed. Germline V CDR1 and CDR2: DFQATT, SNEGSKA (reference sequence). The CDR3 has 15 amino acids. CDR3 loop: CSAPSGTGDNSPLHF.